This record concerns one T cell receptor (beta chain) sequence. Its antigen is unknown. The source of the sample is a study of CD8+ T cells in alopecia areata. Study observations and caveats: Many expanded lesional clones persisted in scalp and blood during tofacitinib treatment.

Treatment: oral pan-JAK inhibitor, 5-10 mg twice daily. This CDR3 contains 16 residues. After removal of 3 bases from V and 3 bases from J, the junction contained 11 bases not matched to a gene. The germline CDR1 and CDR2 sequences are SGHRS and YFSETQ. RNA, once extracted, was reverse transcribed into cDNA for use as the sequencing template. Using immunoSEQ multiplex PCR, the repertoire was profiled, and TCRdb retains in-frame clones only, with some absent. Among some 220,000 clones, about 50% were seen once, and the ten largest hold roughly 1.4%. The chain employs TRBV5-1 and TRBJ1-2, with 7 bases that match TRBD1. The source is a human donor with alopecia areata. This material consisted of CD4+ T cells sorted from blood, taken at week 4, from a patient treated with tofacitinib. This CDR3 reads CASSSESGGFHYGYTF. The CDR3 DNA reads as TGCGCCAGCAGCTCAGAATCAGGGGGTTTTCACTATGGCTACACCTTC.